Presented here are 8 T cell receptor beta chains from one specimen sequenced in a study of cytotoxic CD8 clonotypes in ibrutinib-treated CLL. TCRdb's table, derived via immunoSEQ multiplex PCR, lists solely in-frame clones and lacks some. Of hundreds of thousands of clones in the sample, roughly 70% were seen once. The sequencing used PBMCs, collected after 24 months of ibrutinib treatment. Receptors were obtained from a human donor with chronic lymphocytic leukemia.

The DNA of the CDR3 is TGTGCCAGCAGTTACCAGGACAGGGGAACGGAGACCCAGTACTTC. As protein: CASSYQDRGTETQYF. This chain connects TRBV6-5 to TRBJ2-5; 9 bases line up with TRBD1. Losses at the gene ends were 2 bases for V and 5 bases for J; bases not matched to a gene: 6. The length of the CDR3 is 15 residues. Per the germline V gene, CDR1 is MNHEY and CDR2 is SVGAGI.

The rearrangement uses TRBV7-2 and TRBJ2-7, with D perhaps matching TRBD1 (6 bases). The germline V gene encodes CDR1 SGHTA and CDR2 FQGNSA. V lost 5 bases and J lost 3, with 17 bases in between. The CDR3 is made up of 15 amino acids. The CDR3 here is CASSPKTGINYEQYF. In nucleotides, the CDR3 is TGTGCCAGCAGCCCCAAGACAGGTATCAACTACGAGCAGTACTTC.

This clone was detected a few times. The V gene is TRBV6-5, the J gene TRBJ1-2; D not resolved. The V end was cut by 4 bases, the J end by 8 bases, with 11 bases between. Germline V gene lookup returns CDR1 MNHEY and CDR2 SVGAGI. The CDR3 loop spans 12 amino acids. The CDR3, as DNA: TGTGCCAGCAGTTCCCAGGATCGCGGCTACACCTTC. Translation gives CASSSQDRGYTF.

The V gene is TRBV7-8, the J gene TRBJ2-5; D call uncertain. Germline loops: CDR1 SGHVS, CDR2 FQNEAQ. There are 13 residues in the CDR3. Trimming removed 2 bases at V and 5 bases at J, with 9 bases between. The CDR3: CASSLTVRETQYF. In DNA form, the CDR3 reads TGTGCCAGCAGCTTAACAGTCCGGGAGACCCAGTACTTC.

This chain uses TRBV18 with TRBJ2-3, with D perhaps matching TRBD1 (5 bases). V dropped 8 bases and J dropped 4 bases, with 13 bases sitting between them. CDR1 is KGHSH, CDR2 LQKENI, per germline. CDR3 size: 13 residues. CDR3 amino acids: CASEMQGADTQYF. For the CDR3, the DNA is TGTGCCAGCGAGATGCAAGGGGCAGATACGCAGTATTTT. The full variable domain, completed using reference TRBV18 and TRBJ2-3, is NAGVMQNPRHLVRRRGQEARLRCSPMKGHSHVYWYRQLPEEGLKFMVYLQKENIIDESGMPKERFSAEFPKEGPSILRIQQVVRGDSAAYFCASEMQGADTQYFGPGTRLTVL.

The rearrangement joins TRBV18 to TRBJ2-3; 8 bases match TRBD2. The V gene end was trimmed by 3 bases and the J gene end by 5 bases; junction bases not matched to a gene: 7. Per the germline V gene, CDR1 is KGHSH and CDR2 is LQKENI. The CDR3 runs 15 residues. CDR3 region: CASSPQGLGEDTQYF. The CDR3 DNA reads TGTGCCAGCTCACCCCAGGGACTAGGTGAAGATACGCAGTATTTT.

The chain joins TRBV27 to TRBJ1-6; D ambiguous. The CDR3 covers 12 residues. V was clipped by 2 bases and J by 15 bases, with 11 bases between them. The germline CDR1 and CDR2 sequences are MNHEY and SMNVEV (reference sequence). The CDR3 nucleotides read TGTGCCAGCAGTTTAGAGGGAACGGGCCTCCACTTT. It yields the protein CASSLEGTGLHF.

This rearrangement joins TRBV27 to TRBJ2-7; tentatively, D is TRBD1 (6 bases). V was cut by 5 bases and J by 0 bases, with 14 bases left in between. Per the germline V gene, CDR1 is MNHEY and CDR2 is SMNVEV (reference sequence). The CDR3 is made up of 15 amino acids. The CDR3 DNA reads as TGTGCCAGCAGTCCCCTTGGACAGAGCTCCTACGAGCAGTACTTC. The encoded protein is CASSPLGQSSYEQYF.